This T cell receptor beta chain was sequenced for a study of blood T cell repertoires in COVID-19. Study as a whole: Specimens from acute and convalescent COVID-19 originated in the United States, Italy and Spain.

This clone came up once. Original analysis: Scientists estimated how many nucleated cells there were by amplifying reference gene primers. Using immunoSEQ multiplex PCR, the repertoire was profiled, and TCRdb retains in-frame clones only, with some absent. The V and J calls and the clone size are those of that table, but D and trimming were determined from the DNA. The data hold roughly 260,000 clones, with around nine tenths observed a single time. The germline V gene has CDR1 LNHDA and CDR2 SQIVND (reference sequence). This CDR3 contains 13 residues. The germline V and J ends were trimmed by 10 bases and 6 bases, with 17 bases remaining between them.

The chain links TRBV19 to TRBJ2-3; weak D call: TRBD2 (5 bases). This receptor was obtained from a man between 40 and 49 years old who had recovered from COVID-19. The source material was peripheral blood. CDR3 nucleotides: TGTGCCACCGCCGGAGGCGACGGGGATACGCAGTATTTT. Translated, it gives CATAGGDGDTQYF. Together with reference TRBV19 and TRBJ2-3, the CDR3 gives the full variable domain: DGGITQSPKYLFRKEGQNVTLSCEQNLNHDAMYWYRQDPGQGLRLIYYSQIVNDFQKGDIAEGYSVSREKKESFPLTVTSAQKNPTAFYLCATAGGDGDTQYFGPGTRLTVL.